The entry below describes one TCR beta chain. Antigen specificity is unknown. It was CD45RO-negative cells, positively selected for CCR7, that made up naive CD8 cells, with terminally differentiated effector memory CD45RA+ cells excluded. Each subset's genomic DNA was shared equally among a number of immunoSEQ plates. Profiled with immunoSEQ multiplex PCR; TCRdb holds only in-frame clones, not every one. The table has about 2.1 million clones, just under 95% seen once. Germline V gene lookup returns CDR1 SGDLS and CDR2 YYNGEE. This CDR3 region has 19 residues. Trimming stripped 1 base from V and 4 bases from J, with 24 bases between. The data were obtained in a study of shared clonotypes between healthy human individuals. Notes on the study in general: Blood was the only sampled material, and tissue repertoires likely differ.

The sequence was collected from a man aged 18 to 29 in good health. Some clones in this sample may be carry-over from other donors' samples. The chain recombines TRBV9 with TRBJ2-1, with no clear D. The specimen was naive CD8+ T cells from PBMCs. The CDR3 bases are TGTGCCAGCAGCGTAACGCCCATAGGTGCCACCCCTTTGTACAATGAGCAGTTCTTC. Translated, it gives CASSVTPIGATPLYNEQFF.